This is a list of T cell receptor beta chains from one sample in a study of T cells after yellow fever vaccination. TCRdb independently ran MiXCR on the 5' RACE reads; one entry per CDR3 protein. The sample consists of about 340,000 distinct CDR3 sequences, around 13% of them appearing once. Specimen: CD4+ T cells sorted from PBMCs, collected 15 days after the yellow fever booster vaccination. These receptor sequences come from a man aged 18 to 29 who received the YFV17D yellow fever vaccine. Each CDR3 is given with its conserved first and last residue. The D gene is left open where the match is weak. The listing skips clone size in some rows; elsewhere it reads once, few, many or a size class.

TRBV7-8	NA	TRBJ2-7	few	CASSLWGLSSYEQYF	TGTGCCAGCAGCTTATGGGGACTTAGTTCCTACGAGCAGTACTTC
TRBV3-1	NA	TRBJ2-7	NA	CASSAPGPGDEQYF	TGTGCCAGCAGTGCTCCGGGCCCAGGGGACGAGCAGTACTTC
TRBV7-2	NA	TRBJ2-1	NA	CASSLDSNNEQFF	TGTGCCAGCAGCTTGGACAGTAACAATGAGCAGTTCTTC
TRBV15	TRBD2	TRBJ2-3	few	CATSRPAGLAGARGTDTQYF	TGTGCCACCAGCAGACCTGCTGGACTAGCGGGGGCCCGGGGGACAGATACGCAGTATTTT
TRBV6-5	NA	TRBJ2-7	few	CASSSRTASEAWTYEQYF	TGTGCCAGCAGCTCCCGGACAGCTTCAGAGGCTTGGACCTACGAGCAGTACTTC
TRBV20-1	TRBD2	TRBJ2-2	few	CSARARALAGGNTGELFF	TGCAGTGCTAGAGCAAGGGCCCTAGCGGGGGGGAACACCGGGGAGCTGTTTTTT
TRBV20-1	TRBD2	TRBJ2-3	NA	CSASGTSGAFLTDTQYF	TGCAGTGCTTCCGGGACTAGCGGGGCGTTTCTCACAGATACGCAGTATTTT
TRBV6-5	NA	TRBJ1-2	NA	CASSPSAQGDGYTF	TGTGCCAGCAGTCCCTCCGCACAGGGAGATGGCTACACCTTC
TRBV12-3/TRBV12-4	NA	TRBJ1-3	few	CASRRTGVEDTIYF	TGTGCCAGCAGGAGAACTGGGGTGGAGGACACCATATATTTT
TRBV11-2	TRBD2	TRBJ2-1	few	CASSGGLAGYNEQFF	TGTGCCAGCAGTGGAGGACTAGCGGGCTACAATGAGCAGTTCTTC
TRBV12-5	TRBD1	TRBJ2-7	few	CASASGDRALEQYF	TGTGCTAGTGCCTCTGGGGACAGGGCCCTCGAGCAGTACTTC
TRBV4-1	NA	TRBJ2-7	NA	CASSQEQAYEQYF	TGCGCCAGCAGCCAAGAACAAGCCTACGAGCAGTACTTC
TRBV13	TRBD1	TRBJ2-6	NA	CASSLKLADRGYSGANVLTF	TGTGCCAGCAGCTTAAAGCTTGCTGACAGGGGGTACTCTGGGGCCAACGTCCTGACTTTC
TRBV7-4	NA	TRBJ2-5	NA	CASSLRVRGWQETQYF	TGTGCCAGCAGCTTAAGGGTGAGGGGGTGGCAAGAGACCCAGTACTTC
TRBV29-1	NA	TRBJ2-3	few	CSVEEEAGESTDTQYF	TGCAGCGTTGAAGAGGAAGCAGGGGAAAGTACAGATACGCAGTATTTT
TRBV7-2	NA	TRBJ2-3	NA	CASSLGQVGRTQYF	TGTGCCAGCAGCTTAGGACAGGTAGGAAGGACGCAGTATTTT
TRBV14	NA	TRBJ1-2	few	CASSLMGGANYGYTF	TGTGCCAGCAGCCTCATGGGAGGCGCCAACTATGGCTACACCTTC
TRBV6-6	NA	TRBJ1-1	NA	CASSYRANMNTEAFF	TGTGCCAGCAGTTACAGAGCGAACATGAACACTGAAGCTTTCTTT
TRBV7-8	NA	TRBJ2-3	NA	CASSPEGRPDTQYF	TGTGCCAGCAGCCCTGAGGGCCGGCCAGATACGCAGTATTTT
TRBV5-1	TRBD1	TRBJ1-2	few	CASSEGAVPGYTF	TGCGCCAGCAGCGAGGGGGCGGTCCCTGGCTACACCTTC
TRBV5-1	NA	TRBJ1-1	few	CASSSNNRVGTEAFF	TGCGCCAGCAGCTCGAACAACAGGGTAGGGACTGAAGCTTTCTTT
TRBV6-2/TRBV6-3	TRBD2	TRBJ2-1	few	CATELSGGDEQFF	TGTGCCACCGAACTTAGCGGGGGCGATGAGCAGTTCTTC
TRBV7-9	TRBD1	TRBJ2-3	few	CASSIDRVTDTQYF	TGTGCCAGCAGCATCGACAGGGTCACAGATACGCAGTATTTT
TRBV20-1	TRBD2	TRBJ2-3	few	CSAYRTSGSTDTQYF	TGCAGTGCATACCGGACTAGCGGAAGCACAGATACGCAGTATTTT
TRBV5-1	NA	TRBJ2-5	many	CASSGGYQETQYF	TGCGCCAGCAGCGGGGGCTACCAAGAGACCCAGTACTTC
TRBV5-1	TRBD1	TRBJ1-2	NA	CASSSGQGDYTF	TGCGCCAGCAGCTCGGGACAGGGGGACTACACCTTC
TRBV3-1	NA	TRBJ1-6	few	CASSQESDSPLHF	TGTGCCAGCAGCCAAGAAAGTGATTCACCCCTCCACTTT
TRBV12-3/TRBV12-4	NA	TRBJ1-4	many	CASSDRTGLMRKLFF	TGTGCCAGCAGCGATCGCACTGGATTAATGAGGAAACTGTTTTTT